This is a list of T cell receptor beta chains from one sample in a study of blood T cells in healthy people across ages. TCRdb re-derived calls from the 5' RACE reads in MiXCR, one entry per CDR3 protein. This sample carries over 950,000 distinct CDR3 sequences, 30% to 40% of them seen once, and the ten largest clones take over 10%. Sequencing used blood. Every receptor here comes from a man younger than 35 in good health. Each CDR3 is given with its conserved first and last residue. Fields, in order: V gene, clone size, D gene, J gene, CDR3 protein, CDR3 DNA. A D gene is named only where the DNA matches it firmly. Not all rows give a size; the values are once, few, many and, for expanded clones, a class.

v_gene: TRBV4-3
abundance: few
d_gene: TRBD1
j_gene: TRBJ2-1
CDR3aa: CASSQVIGTGMNEQFF
CDR3nt: TGCGCCAGCAGCCAAGTTATCGGGACAGGGATGAATGAGCAGTTCTTC

v_gene: TRBV6-6
abundance: once
d_gene: TRBD1
j_gene: TRBJ2-3
CDR3aa: CASSYGQGQYF
CDR3nt: TGTGCCAGCAGTTACGGACAGGGGCAGTATTTT

v_gene: TRBV7-2
abundance: .
d_gene: .
j_gene: TRBJ2-3
CDR3aa: CASSRRGTALSTDTQYF
CDR3nt: TGTGCCAGCAGTAGACGCGGGACAGCCCTTAGCACAGATACGCAGTATTTT

v_gene: TRBV5-5
abundance: .
d_gene: .
j_gene: TRBJ2-5
CDR3aa: CASSLTGKKETQYF
CDR3nt: TGTGCCAGCAGCTTGACAGGGAAAAAAGAGACCCAGTACTTC

v_gene: TRBV5-1
abundance: .
d_gene: .
j_gene: TRBJ2-3
CDR3aa: CASSFEAGRTDTQYF
CDR3nt: TGCGCCAGCAGCTTTGAGGCTGGGCGCACAGATACGCAGTATTTT

v_gene: TRBV29-1
abundance: .
d_gene: .
j_gene: TRBJ1-1
CDR3aa: CSASGLGPDTEAFF
CDR3nt: TGCAGCGCCAGCGGGTTAGGGCCGGACACTGAAGCTTTCTTT

v_gene: TRBV5-1
abundance: few
d_gene: .
j_gene: TRBJ1-1
CDR3aa: CASSPGRENTEAFF
CDR3nt: TGCGCCAGCAGCCCAGGCAGAGAGAACACTGAAGCTTTCTTT

v_gene: TRBV29-1
abundance: .
d_gene: TRBD1
j_gene: TRBJ1-1
CDR3aa: CSVEARTGAEAFF
CDR3nt: TGCAGCGTTGAGGCCCGGACAGGGGCTGAAGCTTTCTTT

v_gene: TRBV9
abundance: .
d_gene: TRBD1
j_gene: TRBJ1-2
CDR3aa: CASSVAGGRTGSYGYTF
CDR3nt: TGTGCCAGCAGCGTAGCTGGGGGGCGGACAGGTAGCTATGGCTACACCTTC

v_gene: TRBV4-2
abundance: .
d_gene: .
j_gene: TRBJ2-6
CDR3aa: CASSTEIGANVLTF
CDR3nt: TGTGCCAGCTCTACAGAGATAGGGGCCAACGTCCTGACTTTC

v_gene: TRBV10-3
abundance: .
d_gene: .
j_gene: TRBJ2-3
CDR3aa: CAISDGGRGTDTQYF
CDR3nt: TGTGCCATCAGTGACGGAGGCCGAGGCACAGATACGCAGTATTTT

v_gene: TRBV5-4
abundance: .
d_gene: .
j_gene: TRBJ2-5
CDR3aa: CASSSTDLTQYF
CDR3nt: TGTGCCAGCAGCTCTACCGACTTGACCCAGTACTTC

v_gene: TRBV29-1
abundance: .
d_gene: .
j_gene: TRBJ2-7
CDR3aa: CSVEQYNEQYF
CDR3nt: TGCAGCGTTGAACAGTACAATGAGCAGTACTTC

v_gene: TRBV9
abundance: .
d_gene: .
j_gene: TRBJ2-7
CDR3aa: CASSVVHGDEQYF
CDR3nt: TGTGCCAGCAGCGTAGTTCACGGGGATGAGCAGTACTTC

v_gene: TRBV6-5
abundance: few
d_gene: .
j_gene: TRBJ1-5
CDR3aa: CASGIGRQPQHF
CDR3nt: TGTGCCAGCGGAATTGGACGGCAGCCCCAGCATTTT

v_gene: TRBV4-1
abundance: .
d_gene: .
j_gene: TRBJ1-2
CDR3aa: CASSQDNSPNYGYTF
CDR3nt: TGCGCCAGCAGCCAAGATAATTCTCCTAACTATGGCTACACCTTC

v_gene: TRBV15
abundance: .
d_gene: TRBD2
j_gene: TRBJ2-3
CDR3aa: CATRGGGRADTQYF
CDR3nt: TGTGCCACCAGAGGCGGGGGTCGGGCAGATACGCAGTATTTT

v_gene: TRBV20-1
abundance: .
d_gene: TRBD1
j_gene: TRBJ2-2
CDR3aa: CSALGHRGLDTGELFF
CDR3nt: TGCAGTGCACTAGGTCACAGGGGGCTAGACACCGGGGAGCTGTTTTTT

v_gene: TRBV12-3/TRBV12-4
abundance: few
d_gene: .
j_gene: TRBJ2-1
CDR3aa: CASSLYLGDSYNEQFF
CDR3nt: TGTGCCAGCAGTTTATATCTGGGGGACTCCTACAATGAGCAGTTCTTC

v_gene: TRBV6-5
abundance: few
d_gene: .
j_gene: TRBJ1-1
CDR3aa: CASNVGMNTEAFF
CDR3nt: TGTGCCAGCAACGTAGGTATGAACACTGAAGCTTTCTTT

v_gene: TRBV7-2
abundance: .
d_gene: .
j_gene: TRBJ2-5
CDR3aa: CASSSQWTGTSQNRETQYF
CDR3nt: TGTGCCAGCAGCTCCCAGTGGACTGGCACATCACAAAATAGAGAGACCCAGTACTTC

v_gene: TRBV5-1
abundance: .
d_gene: .
j_gene: TRBJ2-3
CDR3aa: CASSLRNYLSTDTQYF
CDR3nt: TGCGCCAGCAGCTTGAGGAACTACTTATCCACAGATACGCAGTATTTT

v_gene: TRBV20-1
abundance: few
d_gene: TRBD1
j_gene: TRBJ2-1
CDR3aa: CSATPDGQGTAEQFF
CDR3nt: TGCAGTGCTACCCCAGATGGACAGGGTACAGCTGAGCAGTTCTTC

v_gene: TRBV6-1
abundance: .
d_gene: .
j_gene: TRBJ1-5
CDR3aa: CASSEVVSYSNQPQHF
CDR3nt: TGTGCCAGCAGTGAAGTAGTCAGTTATAGCAATCAGCCCCAGCATTTT

v_gene: TRBV6-2/TRBV6-3
abundance: few
d_gene: .
j_gene: TRBJ2-1
CDR3aa: CASSYSGQFPDHPNNEQFF
CDR3nt: TGTGCCAGCAGTTACTCGGGGCAGTTTCCGGACCATCCCAACAATGAGCAGTTCTTC

v_gene: TRBV9
abundance: .
d_gene: .
j_gene: TRBJ1-2
CDR3aa: CASSAWTDGTGYTF
CDR3nt: TGTGCCAGCAGCGCTTGGACAGATGGAACGGGCTACACCTTC

v_gene: TRBV3-1
abundance: .
d_gene: .
j_gene: TRBJ1-5
CDR3aa: CASSQGLESQPQHF
CDR3nt: TGTGCCAGCAGCCAGGGACTTGAAAGTCAGCCCCAGCATTTT

v_gene: TRBV5-6
abundance: few
d_gene: TRBD2
j_gene: TRBJ2-5
CDR3aa: CASSFLLAGVGETQYF
CDR3nt: TGTGCCAGCAGCTTCCTACTAGCGGGGGTAGGGGAGACCCAGTACTTC

v_gene: TRBV7-2
abundance: .
d_gene: TRBD1
j_gene: TRBJ2-1
CDR3aa: CASSLMRDSYNEQFF
CDR3nt: TGTGCCAGCAGCTTAATGAGGGACAGTTACAATGAGCAGTTCTTC

v_gene: TRBV10-3
abundance: .
d_gene: TRBD2
j_gene: TRBJ2-5
CDR3aa: CAISGGLANQETQYF
CDR3nt: TGTGCCATCAGCGGGGGACTAGCGAACCAAGAGACCCAGTACTTC

v_gene: TRBV6-4
abundance: .
d_gene: .
j_gene: TRBJ2-2
CDR3aa: CASSDSGANTGELFF
CDR3nt: TGTGCCAGCAGTGATTCAGGAGCGAACACCGGGGAGCTGTTTTTT

v_gene: TRBV7-2
abundance: .
d_gene: TRBD2
j_gene: TRBJ2-5
CDR3aa: CASSWGGSLPQETQYF
CDR3nt: TGTGCCAGCAGCTGGGGCGGGAGTTTACCACAAGAGACTCAGTACTTC

v_gene: TRBV10-3
abundance: many
d_gene: .
j_gene: TRBJ1-5
CDR3aa: CAALRREKYSNQPQHF
CDR3nt: TGTGCCGCACTTCGACGGGAAAAGTATAGCAATCAGCCCCAGCATTTT

v_gene: TRBV6-5
abundance: once
d_gene: .
j_gene: TRBJ2-2
CDR3aa: CASSASLAGELFF
CDR3nt: TGTGCCAGCAGTGCGTCCCTGGCCGGGGAACTGTTTTTT

v_gene: TRBV27
abundance: .
d_gene: .
j_gene: TRBJ2-3
CDR3aa: CASSLITGTDTQYF
CDR3nt: TGTGCCAGCAGTTTAATTACAGGGACAGATACGCAGTATTTT

v_gene: TRBV29-1
abundance: .
d_gene: .
j_gene: TRBJ2-5
CDR3aa: CGALERGLETQYF
CDR3nt: TGCGGCGCCCTAGAGAGAGGGTTAGAGACCCAGTACTTC

v_gene: TRBV7-8
abundance: few
d_gene: .
j_gene: TRBJ2-3
CDR3aa: CASGGFRNTQYF
CDR3nt: TGTGCCAGTGGGGGGTTTCGGAATACGCAGTATTTT

v_gene: TRBV7-2
abundance: .
d_gene: .
j_gene: TRBJ1-5
CDR3aa: CASSLRNSPNQPQHF
CDR3nt: TGTGCCAGCAGCTTGAGAAACAGTCCCAATCAGCCCCAGCATTTT

v_gene: TRBV20-1
abundance: few
d_gene: TRBD2
j_gene: TRBJ2-3
CDR3aa: CSASGGTSGADTQYF
CDR3nt: TGCAGTGCTAGCGGGGGAACTAGCGGGGCAGATACGCAGTATTTT

v_gene: TRBV4-1
abundance: .
d_gene: .
j_gene: TRBJ1-2
CDR3aa: CASSQPTQAITSNYGYTF
CDR3nt: TGCGCCAGCAGCCAACCGACTCAAGCGATCACTTCTAACTATGGCTACACCTTC

v_gene: TRBV20-1
abundance: .
d_gene: .
j_gene: TRBJ2-3
CDR3aa: CSAREPSPDTQYF
CDR3nt: TGCAGTGCTAGAGAACCTAGCCCAGATACGCAGTATTTT

v_gene: TRBV29-1
abundance: many
d_gene: .
j_gene: TRBJ2-1
CDR3aa: CSVPPWDSNNEQFF
CDR3nt: TGCAGCGTTCCCCCGTGGGACTCCAACAATGAGCAGTTCTTC

v_gene: TRBV6-1
abundance: .
d_gene: .
j_gene: TRBJ2-3
CDR3aa: CASSEEGYTQYF
CDR3nt: TGTGCCAGCAGTGAGGAGGGGTATACGCAGTATTTT

v_gene: TRBV20-1
abundance: .
d_gene: .
j_gene: TRBJ1-4
CDR3aa: CSARGGGGNEKLFF
CDR3nt: TGCAGTGCTAGAGGCGGGGGAGGTAATGAAAAACTGTTTTTT

v_gene: TRBV7-8
abundance: .
d_gene: .
j_gene: TRBJ2-1
CDR3aa: CASGRSRGGYKEQFF
CDR3nt: TGTGCCAGCGGGCGATCGCGTGGGGGTTACAAGGAGCAGTTCTTC

v_gene: TRBV29-1
abundance: few
d_gene: .
j_gene: TRBJ2-7
CDR3aa: CSVDRGNTGLGEQYF
CDR3nt: TGCAGCGTTGACCGGGGAAATACAGGGTTGGGTGAGCAGTACTTC

v_gene: TRBV27
abundance: .
d_gene: .
j_gene: TRBJ1-1
CDR3aa: CASTLNVGTEAFF
CDR3nt: TGTGCCAGCACCCTCAACGTAGGCACTGAAGCTTTCTTT

v_gene: TRBV6-1
abundance: .
d_gene: .
j_gene: TRBJ1-6
CDR3aa: CASSEFRDGNSPLHF
CDR3nt: TGTGCCAGCAGTGAATTTAGAGATGGTAATTCACCCCTCCACTTT

v_gene: TRBV5-1
abundance: .
d_gene: .
j_gene: TRBJ2-7
CDR3aa: CASSLQAGGQSYNEQYF
CDR3nt: TGCGCCAGCAGCTTGCAGGCAGGTGGACAGTCCTACAATGAGCAGTACTTC

v_gene: TRBV27
abundance: .
d_gene: .
j_gene: TRBJ1-4
CDR3aa: CASSFLAPPTNEKLFF
CDR3nt: TGTGCCAGCAGTTTCTTGGCCCCCCCAACTAATGAAAAACTGTTTTTT

v_gene: TRBV10-3
abundance: few
d_gene: .
j_gene: TRBJ1-1
CDR3aa: CAIPTSFGRRLLNTEAFF
CDR3nt: TGTGCCATCCCAACGAGTTTCGGGCGACGGCTTTTGAACACTGAAGCTTTCTTT

v_gene: TRBV10-3
abundance: once
d_gene: TRBD1
j_gene: TRBJ2-7
CDR3aa: CAISGPGQGNYEQYF
CDR3nt: TGTGCCATCAGTGGTCCGGGACAGGGCAACTACGAGCAGTACTTC

v_gene: TRBV4-1
abundance: many
d_gene: .
j_gene: TRBJ2-1
CDR3aa: CASSLQDGSYNEQFF
CDR3nt: TGCGCCAGCAGCCTGCAGGACGGATCCTACAATGAGCAGTTCTTC

v_gene: TRBV12-5
abundance: once
d_gene: .
j_gene: TRBJ2-7
CDR3aa: CASGLVPGTRDEQYF
CDR3nt: TGTGCTAGTGGTTTGGTACCGGGGACAAGGGACGAGCAGTACTTC